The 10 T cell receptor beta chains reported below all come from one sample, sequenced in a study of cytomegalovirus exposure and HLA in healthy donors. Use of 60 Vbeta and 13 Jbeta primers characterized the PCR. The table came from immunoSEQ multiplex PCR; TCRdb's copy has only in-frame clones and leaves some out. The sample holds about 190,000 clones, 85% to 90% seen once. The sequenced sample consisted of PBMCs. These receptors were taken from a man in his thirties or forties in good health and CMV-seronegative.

The CDR3 DNA sequence: TGTGCCAGCAGCGGCGGGACAGGGGACTCCTACGAGCAGTACTTC. Translating it yields CASSGGTGDSYEQYF. The gene calls are TRBV7-9 and TRBJ2-7, with 10 bases aligning to TRBD1. V was clipped by 5 bases and J by 0 bases; unmatched bases: 4. In germline, CDR1 is SEHNR, CDR2 FQNEAQ (reference sequence). This CDR3 is built from 15 residues.

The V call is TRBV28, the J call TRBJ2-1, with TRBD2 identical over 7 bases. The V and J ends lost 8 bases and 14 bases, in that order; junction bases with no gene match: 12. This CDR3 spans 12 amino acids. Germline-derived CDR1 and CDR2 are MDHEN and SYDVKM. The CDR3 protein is CASYSGGGRKFF. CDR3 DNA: TGTGCCAGCTATTCAGGCGGGGGACGGAAGTTCTTC. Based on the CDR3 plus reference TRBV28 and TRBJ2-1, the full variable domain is DVKVTQSSRYLVKRTGEKVFLECVQDMDHENMFWYRQDPGLGLRLIYFSYDVKMKEKGDIPEGYSVSREKKERFSLILESASTNQTSMYLCASYSGGGRKFFGPGTRLTVL.

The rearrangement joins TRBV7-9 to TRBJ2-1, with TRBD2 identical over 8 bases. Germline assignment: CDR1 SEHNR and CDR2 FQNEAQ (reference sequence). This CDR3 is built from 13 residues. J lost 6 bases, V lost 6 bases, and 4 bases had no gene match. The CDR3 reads CASREAGVNEQFF. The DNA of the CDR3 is TGTGCCAGCAGGGAAGCGGGGGTCAATGAGCAGTTCTTC.

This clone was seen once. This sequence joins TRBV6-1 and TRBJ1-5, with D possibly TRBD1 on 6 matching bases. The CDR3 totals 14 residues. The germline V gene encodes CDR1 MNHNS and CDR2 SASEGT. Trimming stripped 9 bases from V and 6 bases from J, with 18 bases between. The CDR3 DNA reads TGTGCCAGTGCGATCCGGGGGGCCGCTCAGCCCCAGCATTTT. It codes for CASAIRGAAQPQHF.

CDR3 DNA: TGTGCCAGTACCCCGACAGGATTGGCCGGGGAGCTGTTTTTT. Amino acid sequence: CASTPTGLAGELFF. The rearrangement links TRBV19 to TRBJ2-2, with a weak D call TRBD1 (6 bases). Germline V gives CDR1 LNHDA, CDR2 SQIVND (reference sequence). The CDR3 sequence is 14 residues long. Between the trimmed V and J ends, which lost 7 bases and 6 bases, there was a span of 15 bases.

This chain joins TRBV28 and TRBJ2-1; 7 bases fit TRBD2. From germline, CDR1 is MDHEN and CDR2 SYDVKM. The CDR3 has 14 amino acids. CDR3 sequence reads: CASSAGVPYNEQFF. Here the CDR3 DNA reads TGTGCATCTTCGGCGGGAGTTCCCTACAATGAGCAGTTCTTC.

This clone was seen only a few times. For the CDR3, the DNA is TGTGCCAGCTCCCCTGGCAGGTTGAACGGGGAGCTGTTTTTT. This translates into CASSPGRLNGELFF. The genes are TRBV6-1 and TRBJ2-2, with D unresolved. The CDR3 runs to 14 residues. V dropped 8 bases and J dropped 7 bases, with 17 bases sitting between them. The germline CDR1 and CDR2 sequences are MNHNS and SASEGT.

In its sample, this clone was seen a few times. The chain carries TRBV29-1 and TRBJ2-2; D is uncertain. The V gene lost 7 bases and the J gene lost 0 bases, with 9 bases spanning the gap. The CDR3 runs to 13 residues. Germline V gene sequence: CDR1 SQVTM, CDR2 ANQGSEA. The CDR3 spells CSARPSNTGELFF. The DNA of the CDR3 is TGCAGCGCCCGTCCGTCGAACACCGGGGAGCTGTTTTTT.

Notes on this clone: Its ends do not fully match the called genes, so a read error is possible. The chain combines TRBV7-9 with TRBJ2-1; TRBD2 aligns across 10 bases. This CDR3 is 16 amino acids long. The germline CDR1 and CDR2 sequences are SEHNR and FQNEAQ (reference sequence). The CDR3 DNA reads TGTTCCAGCAGCTTAGCCTGGAGCGGGGGGGCAAATGAGCAGTTCTTC. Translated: CSSSLAWSGGANEQFF.

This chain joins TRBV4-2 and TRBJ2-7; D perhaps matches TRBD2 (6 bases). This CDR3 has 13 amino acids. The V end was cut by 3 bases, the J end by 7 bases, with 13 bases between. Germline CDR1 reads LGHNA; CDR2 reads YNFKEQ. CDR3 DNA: TGTGCCAGCAGCCAGGGGATTGGGGGGGAGCAGTACTTC. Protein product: CASSQGIGGEQYF.